Here is one T cell receptor (beta chain) with its context. The antigen is unknown. The junction and the germline gene differ at one end; a read error may be behind it. This CDR3 has 15 residues. Germline CDR1 reads SGDLS; CDR2 reads YYNGEE. Genomic DNA provided the template from which TCR beta VDJ and CDR3 profiles were obtained. TCRdb reanalysed the reads using MiXCR and keeps one entry per CDR3 protein. The table lists about 200,000 distinct CDR3 sequences, over 55% of them singletons. This sample was included in a study of CD8+CD57+ T cells in acquired aplastic anemia. Study summary: Recorded DNA amounts for sorted CD4+ and CD8+ cells had an average of 3.2 ug.

Overall study findings and caveats: There were twenty-nine CD8+ CDR3 sequences that occurred in both patients and controls.

The sequenced patients had an expansion of CD8+CD57+ cells seen by flow cytometry. All patients had severe acquired aplastic anemia. The study sampled blood from patients who had received no therapy. The chain combines TRBV9 with TRBJ2-2, with D perhaps matching TRBD2 (5 bases). Sequences were obtained from sorted CD4+, CD8+, or CD8+CD57+ T cells (not recorded which) from PBMCs. This receptor was obtained from a human donor with aplastic anemia. The CDR3 is CASSLSSTNTWELLF. The CDR3, as DNA: TGTGCCAGCAGTTTATCTTCGACGAACACCTGGGAGCTGTTATTT.